These 18 T cell receptor beta chains came from one sample sequenced in a study of blood T cell repertoires in COVID-19. The data were produced by immunoSEQ multiplex PCR, yet TCRdb's version contains in-frame clones alone and is incomplete. The sample lists roughly 340,000 clones; under 95% were seen once. The source material was peripheral blood. These receptors originate from a woman aged 18-29 years who had recovered from COVID-19.

The chain combines TRBV5-1 with TRBJ1-1; unclear D gene. In germline, CDR1 is SGHRS, CDR2 YFSETQ. The V end was cut by 2 bases, the J end by 5 bases, with 13 bases between. The CDR3 length is 14 residues. CDR3 region: CASSFREGGTEAFF. The CDR3 DNA reads as TGCGCCAGCAGCTTCCGGGAGGGAGGAACTGAAGCTTTCTTT.

This clone occurred once. The genes are TRBV5-1 and TRBJ1-1, with D perhaps matching TRBD1 (5 bases). This CDR3 is built from 14 residues. Germline V gives CDR1 SGHRS, CDR2 YFSETQ. V lost 4 bases and J lost 4, with 14 bases in between. CDR3 DNA sequence: TGCGCCAGCAGCCCGGCAGGGTCGGGCACTGAAGCTTTCTTT. It is translated as CASSPAGSGTEAFF.

CDR3 residues: CASSLLIAGGLNEQFF. The CDR3 nucleotides read TGTGCCAGCAGTTTACTTATAGCGGGAGGGCTCAATGAGCAGTTCTTC. V is TRBV7-9 and J is TRBJ2-1, with 11 positions matching TRBD2. The V gene end was trimmed by 6 bases and the J gene end by 6 bases; junction bases not matched to a gene: 10. Germline CDR1 reads SEHNR; CDR2 reads FQNEAQ (reference sequence). The CDR3 loop spans 16 amino acids.

This clone came up once. This sequence joins TRBV28 and TRBJ1-2; D may be TRBD1 (5 bases). V was pared by 8 bases and J by 4 bases, with 29 bases between. Germline values: CDR1 MDHEN, CDR2 SYDVKM. This CDR3 is built from 18 residues. For the CDR3, the DNA is TGTGCCAGCTATTCGGGGGGGGGAACTGAAACCCGAATCTATGGCTACACCTTC. It is translated as CASYSGGGTETRIYGYTF.

This sequence joins TRBV4-1 and TRBJ2-1, with a possible D match to TRBD2 (6 bases). This CDR3 region has 15 residues. Germline CDR1 and CDR2: MGHRA and YSYEKL. V dropped 1 base and J dropped 9 bases, with 16 bases sitting between them. This chain's CDR3 is CASSQGPLGDSEQFF. The CDR3 coding sequence is TGCGCCAGCAGCCAAGGTCCTCTAGGGGACTCTGAGCAGTTCTTC.

V gene TRBV2 combines with J gene TRBJ1-5; TRBD1 matches 7 bases. Germline loops: CDR1 SNHLY, CDR2 FYNNEI. Trimming took 6 bases from V and 2 from J; bases not matched to a gene: 13. CDR3 length equals 17 residues. The CDR3, as DNA: TGTGCCAGCAGCTTGGGACAGTTTGGCGTAGGCAATCAGCCCCAGCATTTT. Encoded protein: CASSLGQFGVGNQPQHF.

The rearrangement uses TRBV6-5 and TRBJ1-1; 7 bases agree with TRBD1. Per the germline V gene, CDR1 is MNHEY and CDR2 is SVGAGI. V was clipped by 6 bases and J by 1 base; unmatched bases: 5. This CDR3 contains 14 residues. The chain's CDR3 is CASSRTGQNTEAFF. The CDR3 bases are TGTGCCAGCAGCCGGACAGGCCAGAACACTGAAGCTTTCTTT.

The chain couples TRBV27 to TRBJ1-6; 9 nucleotides match TRBD1. With 3 bases clipped from V and 9 bases from J, the junction kept 6 bases outside the gene matches. Germline V gives CDR1 MNHEY, CDR2 SMNVEV (reference sequence). The CDR3 covers 15 residues. This CDR3 is CASSLLTGGTSPLHF. The CDR3 nucleotides are TGTGCCAGCAGTTTGCTCACAGGGGGCACTTCACCCCTCCACTTT.

The chain has TRBV29-1 and TRBJ2-1; weak D call: TRBD2 (5 bases). CDR1 is SQVTM and CDR2 is ANQGSEA in the germline V gene. The CDR3 runs to 14 residues. V gave up 8 bases and J gave up 2 bases, with 16 bases separating them. In DNA, the CDR3 is TGCAGCATCCTACGGGGTAACGCCTACAATGAGCAGTTCTTC. Translated, it gives CSILRGNAYNEQFF.

This clone was observed a handful of times. Distinct nucleotide sequences in the sample also encode this CDR3. The chain joins TRBV10-3 to TRBJ1-1; 8 bases fit TRBD1. V trimming: 4 bases; J trimming: 1 base; junction bases outside the gene matches: 2. Per the germline V gene, CDR1 is ENHRY and CDR2 is SYGVKD. This CDR3 has 14 amino acids. Here the CDR3 reads CAISGGTGNTEAFF. As DNA, the CDR3 is TGTGCCATCAGTGGTGGGACAGGGAACACTGAAGCTTTCTTT.

The chain combines TRBV4-1 with TRBJ2-1; weak D call: TRBD1 (5 bases). This CDR3 contains 15 residues. V was cut by 8 bases and J by 0 bases, with 14 bases left in between. Germline values: CDR1 MGHRA, CDR2 YSYEKL. CDR3 residues: CASEPRTNSYNEQFF. CDR3 nucleotide sequence: TGCGCCAGCGAGCCTCGGACAAACTCCTACAATGAGCAGTTCTTC.

This clone was seen only a few times. The gene calls are TRBV7-2 and TRBJ2-1; possibly TRBD2 for D (6 bases). CDR3 size: 14 residues. V lost 1 base to trimming and J lost 8 bases, with 12 bases between them. Germline V lookup: CDR1 SGHTA, CDR2 FQGNSA. CDR3 in amino acids: CASSLVGGTHEQFF. Written as DNA, the CDR3 is TGTGCCAGCAGCTTAGTCGGGGGTACGCATGAGCAGTTCTTC.

The chain combines TRBV4-3 with TRBJ2-7; 7 nucleotides line up with TRBD1. The CDR3 covers 16 residues. Losses at the gene ends were 0 bases for V and 5 bases for J; bases not matched to a gene: 10. Germline V lookup: CDR1 LGHNA, CDR2 YSLEER. The CDR3 DNA reads as TGCGCCAGCAGCCAAGATTTCCGAGACAGGGTCGACGAGCAGTACGTC. Its translation is CASSQDFRDRVDEQYV.

The chain uses TRBV11-3 and TRBJ1-5; TRBD1 matches 7 bases. J was trimmed by 11 bases and V by 5 bases; bases with no gene match: 6. Germline V CDR1 and CDR2: SGHNT, YENEEA. This CDR3 is built from 12 residues. CDR3 DNA: TGTGCCAGCAGCCGACAGGGAGAAGCCCAGCATTTT. This gives the protein CASSRQGEAQHF.

The chain links TRBV27 to TRBJ1-1, with TRBD1 as a possible D gene (6 bases). V lost 1 base, J lost 7 bases, and 10 bases lay in between. This CDR3 is 13 amino acids long. The germline V gene has CDR1 MNHEY and CDR2 SMNVEV (reference sequence). The CDR3 sequence is CASSLFRGSEAFF. CDR3 in DNA: TGTGCCAGCAGTTTATTTAGGGGGAGTGAAGCTTTCTTT.

The CDR3 DNA follows: TGTGCCAGCAGCTTCCGACAGGGGATGGGCACTGAAGCTTTCTTT. Its translation: CASSFRQGMGTEAFF. The chain employs TRBV11-3 and TRBJ1-1; 8 nucleotides align to TRBD1. The V gene end was trimmed by 3 bases and the J gene end by 4 bases; junction bases not matched to a gene: 7. Germline CDR1 reads SGHNT; CDR2 reads YENEEA. The CDR3 is 15 residues long.

The CDR3 here is CASRTIPGQRNTGELFF. DNA for the CDR3: TGTGCCAGCAGAACAATTCCGGGACAGAGGAACACCGGGGAGCTGTTTTTT. This chain links TRBV7-2 with TRBJ2-2; the match to TRBD1 covers 7 bases. The CDR3 consists of 17 residues. The V segment lost 6 bases and the J segment 1 base; nucleotides outside the gene matches: 11. CDR1 and CDR2 (germline): SGHTA, FQGNSA. The complete variable domain, with remaining parts taken from reference TRBV7-2 and TRBJ2-2, reads GAGVSQSPSNKVTEKGKDVELRCDPISGHTALYWYRQSLGQGLEFLIYFQGNSAPDKSGLPSDRFSAERTGGSVSTLTIQRTQQEDSAVYLCASRTIPGQRNTGELFFGEGSRLTVL.

The chain joins TRBV29-1 to TRBJ2-1; 8 bases map to TRBD2. V lost 1 base and J lost 0; bases outside the gene matches: 8. CDR3 length: 17 residues. Germline CDR1 SQVTM, CDR2 ANQGSEA. CDR3 nucleotide sequence: TGCAGCGTTGAAGCCGCGGGAGGCATAAACTCCTACAATGAGCAGTTCTTC. Protein: CSVEAAGGINSYNEQFF.